The rows below give T cell receptor beta chains drawn from one sample of a study of regulatory T cells in long-lasting Graves disease. TCRdb re-derived calls from the multiplex PCR reads in MiXCR, one entry per CDR3 protein. The sample yields about 500,000 distinct CDR3 sequences, around 13% seen once. This same sample was also part of a study on T cells in Graves' hyperthyroidism and ophthalmopathy.

The sequenced sample was peripheral blood mononuclear cells (PBMCs), obtained at new diagnosis, from a patient treated with antithyroid drugs. Receptors were obtained from a woman aged 25 to 39 with Graves disease. Each CDR3 is given with its conserved first and last residue.

v_call,cdr3_aa
TRBV7-2,CASSFLRGQGAYEQYF
TRBV2,CASSEGPRRLYEQYF
TRBV4-1,CASSQEGTGSYNEQFF
TRBV27,CASTPGTGFHEQYF
TRBV19,CASNLMTVYSNQPQHF
TRBV20-1,CSAPTSGIPNEQFF
TRBV2,CASSSSFPLDTQYF
TRBV6-2/TRBV6-3,CASSSIPGSTSYEQYF
TRBV4-1,CASSSRDTLLTDTQYF
TRBV4-1,CASSPGLATNEKLFF
TRBV27,CASSLAPGTGNTEAFF
TRBV11-2,CASSLDQGDTQYF
TRBV3-1,CASSHDGQPGHTEAFF
TRBV14,CASSQEPPREQFF
TRBV5-5,CASSQLAVNTGELFF
TRBV4-2,CASSLPYSGEETQYF
TRBV19,CASRSGQGNSPLHF
TRBV11-3,CASSLSGTGGVEELFF
TRBV6-1,CASSLQGTGNTIYF
TRBV19,CASRPDGLAKNIQYF
TRBV6-1,CASRPSGGRTNYNEQFF
TRBV7-2,CASSGSGSTDTQYF
TRBV28,CASSSSGLGREAAPKNIQYF
TRBV29-1,CSAEAGNTEAFF
TRBV30,CAWSPPGTVSTDTQYF
TRBV29-1,CSVDGSWEGNYGYTF
TRBV28,CASSLITLGVYGYTF
TRBV6-2/TRBV6-3,CASSYLDSDQPQHF
TRBV18,CASSPLAGTGVYEQYF
TRBV13,CASSLERTEAFF
TRBV5-1,CASSLGSPSYEQYF
TRBV7-2,CASSFISGIETQYF
TRBV20-1,CSARDSLGTGTYQETQYF
TRBV19,CASSITGTRKTQYF
TRBV6-2/TRBV6-3,CASSSGNGIAGAVTYF
TRBV15,CATSRKLGVEQYF
TRBV19,CASSDQGLSNQPQHF
TRBV6-1,CASEDGQLRTEAFF
TRBV2,CASSGGRRIDTQYF
TRBV30,CAWDPGTGLSNEKPFF
TRBV7-2,CASSLASRTYEQYF
TRBV10-3,CAISHGTEAFF
TRBV19,CASSIRYRIYNQPQHF
TRBV11-2,CASSWMDGSYEQYF
TRBV7-2,CASSRDRGAGYTF
TRBV10-2,CAISGPGQGIHEQYF
TRBV28,CASLTGRSYEQYF
TRBV19,CASSPPGNIQYF
TRBV19,CASSTLGTGNTGELFF
TRBV6-1,CASGDYQPQHF
TRBV7-9,CASSPSWAQETQYF
TRBV11-3,CASSLGAQATGTQYF
TRBV10-1,CATADRAKNIQYF
TRBV12-3/TRBV12-4,CASSLAATSSSYNEQFF
TRBV20-1,CSAIQTGHSNQPQHF